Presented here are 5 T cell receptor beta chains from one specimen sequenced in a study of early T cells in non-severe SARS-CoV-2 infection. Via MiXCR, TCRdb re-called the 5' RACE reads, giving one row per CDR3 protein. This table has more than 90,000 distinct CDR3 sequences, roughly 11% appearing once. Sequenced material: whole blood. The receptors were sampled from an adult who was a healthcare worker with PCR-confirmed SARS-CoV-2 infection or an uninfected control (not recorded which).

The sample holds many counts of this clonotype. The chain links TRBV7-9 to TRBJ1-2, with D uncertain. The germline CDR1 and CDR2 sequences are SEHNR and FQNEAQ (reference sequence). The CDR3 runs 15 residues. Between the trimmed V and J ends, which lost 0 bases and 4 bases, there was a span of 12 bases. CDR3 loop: CASSLAAGPTYGYTF. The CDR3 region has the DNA TGTGCCAGCAGCTTAGCGGCCGGCCCTACCTATGGCTACACCTTC.

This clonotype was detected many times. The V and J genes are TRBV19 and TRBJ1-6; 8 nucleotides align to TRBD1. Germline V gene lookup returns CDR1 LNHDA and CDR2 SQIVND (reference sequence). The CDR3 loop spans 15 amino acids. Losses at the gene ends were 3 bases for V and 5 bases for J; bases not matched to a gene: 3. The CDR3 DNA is TGTGCCAGTAGTATTGACAGGGGCCATAATTCACCCCTCCACTTT. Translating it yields CASSIDRGHNSPLHF.

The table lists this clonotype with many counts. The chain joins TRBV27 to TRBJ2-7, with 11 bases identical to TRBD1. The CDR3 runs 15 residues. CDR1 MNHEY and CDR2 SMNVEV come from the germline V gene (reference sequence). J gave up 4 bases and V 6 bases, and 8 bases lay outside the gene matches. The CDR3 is CASRPLGQGAYEQYF. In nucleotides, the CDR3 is TGTGCCAGCAGACCCTTAGGACAGGGGGCTTACGAGCAGTACTTC.

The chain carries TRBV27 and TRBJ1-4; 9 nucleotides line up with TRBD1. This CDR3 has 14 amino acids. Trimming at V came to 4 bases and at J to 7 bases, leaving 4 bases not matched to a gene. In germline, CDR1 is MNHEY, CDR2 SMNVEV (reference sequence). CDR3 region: CASSSSTGGEKLFF. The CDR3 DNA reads TGTGCCAGCAGTTCCTCGACAGGGGGTGAAAAACTGTTTTTT.

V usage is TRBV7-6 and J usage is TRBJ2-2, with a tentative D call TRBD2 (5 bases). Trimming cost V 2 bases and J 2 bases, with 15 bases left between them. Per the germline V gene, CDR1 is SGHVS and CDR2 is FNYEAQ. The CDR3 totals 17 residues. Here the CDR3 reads CASSLIRSGPNTGELFF. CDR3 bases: TGTGCCAGCAGCTTAATTAGGAGCGGTCCTAACACCGGGGAGCTGTTTTTT. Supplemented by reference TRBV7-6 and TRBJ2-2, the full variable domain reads GAGVSQSPRYKVTKRGQDVALRCDPISGHVSLYWYRQALGQGPEFLTYFNYEAQQDKSGLPNDRFSAERPEGSISTLTIQRTEQRDSAMYRCASSLIRSGPNTGELFFGEGSRLTVL.